This T cell receptor (beta chain) appears in the sequencing data of a study of cytomegalovirus exposure and HLA in healthy donors. 13 Jbeta primers and 60 Vbeta primers were used for the PCR. Method: immunoSEQ multiplex PCR; TCRdb's copy keeps in-frame clones and lacks some. Here the sample spans 110,000 to 150,000 clones, roughly 79% being singletons. The length of the CDR3 is 11 residues. V was clipped by 5 bases and J by 7 bases, with 8 bases between them. The germline gives CDR1 DFQATT, CDR2 SNEGSKA (reference sequence). With regard to this clone: The antigen remains undetermined.

Notes on the study in general: The authors assumed roughly uniform sequencing depth across donors for presence/absence analyses. Later on, a genetic analysis was performed. It linked a missense variant in DCLRE1C with V- and J-gene trimming of TCR beta.

The genes are TRBV20-1 and TRBJ1-4; D may be TRBD1 (5 bases). The TCR comes from a man aged 18-30 years in good health and CMV-seronegative. Sequencing used PBMCs. In nucleotides, the CDR3 is TGCAGTGCTCGGGGGGTTGAAAAACTGTTTTTT. Protein product: CSARGVEKLFF.